The 3 T cell receptor beta chains in this list originate from one sample, sequenced in a study of CD8+ T cells in alopecia areata (dated by TCRdb to the late 2010s). The library was made by the immunoSEQ multiplex PCR assay. For TCR sequencing, RNA was extracted from every sample and reverse transcribed into cDNA to serve as template. Drawn from immuneACCESS, this table holds only the in-frame rearrangements with V and J called that TCRdb kept. Clones are partly lost; checked studies trace under half to an unresolved V gene and leave the rest unexplained. The sample table shows roughly 100,000 clones, and around 40% are seen once. Of the sample, more than 15% falls within the top ten clones. This specimen's time point label, per the study, means: about 25 weeks on oral tofacitinib. What this sample's treatment or condition label stands for: oral pan-JAK inhibitor, 5-10 mg twice daily. The sequenced sample was CD8+ T cells sorted from blood, obtained at week 24, from a patient treated with tofacitinib. The origin of the receptors is a human donor with alopecia areata.

This sequence joins TRBV9 and TRBJ2-1; a possible D gene is TRBD2 (5 bases). Germline V gene lookup returns CDR1 SGDLS and CDR2 YYNGEE. V was trimmed by 3 bases and J by 8 bases, leaving 12 bases between them. CDR3 length equals 13 residues. This chain's CDR3 is CASSAGFGDEQFF. Here the CDR3 DNA reads TGTGCCAGCAGCGCGGGGTTTGGGGATGAGCAGTTCTTC.

The chain has TRBV27 and TRBJ2-7; D possibly corresponds to TRBD1 (6 bases). Germline V gives CDR1 MNHEY, CDR2 SMNVEV (reference sequence). The CDR3 totals 13 residues. V dropped 8 bases and J dropped 6 bases, with 17 bases sitting between them. CDR3 region: CASSTGGGTEQYF. The CDR3, as DNA: TGTGCCAGCTCCACGGGTGGGGGCACCGAGCAGTACTTC.

The chain links TRBV29-1 to TRBJ2-1; D is uncertain. Between the trimmed V and J ends, which lost 5 bases and 6 bases, there was a span of 11 bases. The CDR3 length is 12 residues. Germline loops: CDR1 SQVTM, CDR2 ANQGSEA. CDR3 sequence (DNA): TGCAGCGTTCGGCAGAAGGTCAATGAGCAGTTCTTC. It codes for CSVRQKVNEQFF.